Sequencing of this T cell receptor (beta chain) was carried out in a study of stem cell transplantation in POMP-related autoinflammatory disease (dated by TCRdb to 2020 to 2022). In the study overall: According to the study's hypothesis, the TRB repertoire gets skewed because defective thymoproteasomes impair MHC class I-dependent CD8+ T-cell differentiation and positive selection. Before transplant, patients showed CD4+ naive T-cell skewing, low CD8+ T-cell proportions, and reduced T-cell cytokine secretion. DNA chimerism analysis after transplant demonstrated 100% donor engraftment of neutrophils and platelets for up to one year. High-throughput TRB sequencing assessed how POMP deficiency affects T-cell receptor beta repertoire diversity and CDR3 characteristics.

What the work shows at the level of the full study, not this receptor alone: The number of unique TRB V-J gene pairings was restricted in PRAID patients. PRAID patients trended toward lower TRB diversity and higher clonality across all analyzed T-cell subsets. The trend toward lower diversity and increased clonality in PRAID patients was statistically significant only for regulatory T cells.

Receptor amplification or capture employed the immunoSEQ multiplex PCR assay. As for the original processing: Shannon entropy, which accounts for clonal size distribution, was used to quantify repertoire diversity. The Gini-Simpson index (Simpson_1-D) served as the measure of how unequally clonotypes were distributed. The immuneACCESS repertoire file appears here via TCRdb, limited to in-frame rearrangements. These files lack a portion of the clones; in checked studies, under half of the deficit traces to unresolved V genes, and the cause of the others is not known. D and trimming were read from the DNA, whereas the V and J calls and clone size are those reported in that table. This sample gives tens of thousands of clones in total; approximately 90% of them show up just once. The ten biggest clones cover around 0.72% of the sample. The time point label for this specimen denotes: after hematopoietic stem cell transplant. PRAID was a condition in which autoinflammation came alongside prominent immunodeficiency. T-cell subsets (conventional T cells, CD8+ T cells, regulatory T cells, T follicular helper cells) were sorted before TRB sequencing.

Ends trimmed: V by 3 bases, J by 4 bases; bases unmatched to a gene: 10. The CDR3 measures 15 amino acids from cysteine to phenylalanine. Solely the CDR3 DNA is kept, with 45 bases framed from the first base. Via the germline V gene, CDR1 is SQVTM and CDR2 ANQGSEA. This clone was recorded once. Its target antigen remains unknown. No base-level quality is on record; no much larger clone is a single base apart. The sequence is built from TRBV29-1 and TRBJ2-5; 8 central bases correspond to TRBD1. The sample here was CD4+ T cells from PBMCs, taken after stem cell transplantation. This clonotype originated in a human patient with POMP-related autoinflammation and immune dysregulation (PRAID). Post transplant, some T cells may arise from the graft donor. This receptor carries the CDR3 CSVDKDRVTRETQYF. The nucleotide sequence is TGCAGCGTTGATAAGGACAGGGTGACTCGAGAGACCCAGTACTTC.